This T cell receptor (beta chain) is from a study of tumor-infiltrating lymphocytes in oesophageal squamous cell carcinoma. This clonotype appeared a few times. MiXCR, run by TCRdb on the PCR reads, gives a single entry per CDR3 protein. This sample has about 6,600 distinct CDR3 sequences, with 15% to 18% found just once. The specimen sequenced was blood. The receptor's source is a male donor with esophageal squamous cell carcinoma.

The CDR3 sequence: CASSQREQGSEQYF. The CDR3 DNA is TGCGCCAGCAGCCAACGAGAACAGGGGAGCGAGCAGTACTTC. The rearrangement joins TRBV4-1 to TRBJ2-7; 7 nucleotides agree with TRBD1. This CDR3 comprises 14 residues. Germline assignment: CDR1 MGHRA and CDR2 YSYEKL. The V and J ends lost 2 bases and 6 bases, in that order; junction bases with no gene match: 7.